This T cell receptor beta chain appears in the sequencing data of a study of cytomegalovirus exposure and HLA in healthy donors. Overall study results and limits: As was reported, the HLA-A and HLA-B alleles of most subjects were accurately predicted from TCR beta sequences.

This clone was seen a handful of times. Antigen: not known. PCR primers comprised 60 Vbeta and 13 Jbeta primers. Some clones are missing from TCRdb's copy, which holds only in-frame ones; the method was immunoSEQ multiplex PCR. The sample shows some 150,000 clones, approximately 9% of them seen only once. Germline loops: CDR1 MNHNS, CDR2 SASEGT. The junction had 14 bases not matched to a gene; V was cut back by 11 bases and J by 7 bases. This CDR3 comprises 14 residues. This TCR derives from a woman aged 40 to 50 in good health and CMV-seropositive. The chain links TRBV6-1 to TRBJ1-2; TRBD1 matches 9 bases. Input material: PBMCs. The CDR3 loop reads CACSPGQGLFGYTF. The CDR3, as DNA: TGTGCCTGCTCCCCGGGACAGGGCCTTTTTGGCTACACCTTC.